The source of this T cell receptor beta chain is a study of shared clonotypes between healthy human individuals. About the study: Researchers drew samples from two women and three men aged 18 to 49. Each donor contributed plates that comprised three CD4 naive, three CD4 memory, two CD8 naive and one CD8 memory. Whole-study results and caveats: Incomplete sequencing of sorted subsets was indicated by rarefaction despite large depth.

Recent acute infections and vaccinations were absent in the healthy HIV-negative adult donors. Remarks on this clone: What it binds is unknown.

Repertoires were generated with immunoSEQ multiplex PCR, while TCRdb's copy carries only in-frame clones and drops some. The data show 1.6 million or so clones, approximately 98.5% seen once. From germline, CDR1 is KGHSH and CDR2 LQKENI. After removal of 1 base from V and 2 bases from J, the junction contained 5 bases not matched to a gene. The CDR3 length is 15 residues. V and J are TRBV18 and TRBJ2-7; 7 bases agree with TRBD1. This sequence was found in a young man in good health. Sequencing was carried out using naive CD4+ T cells sorted from blood. Subset denoted: CD45RA+ positively selected. The CDR3 loop is CASSPLRDSTYEQYF. The CDR3 DNA follows: TGTGCCAGCTCACCACTCCGGGACAGCACCTACGAGCAGTACTTC. The variable domain in full, with the rest retrieved from reference TRBV18 and TRBJ2-7, is NAGVMQNPRHLVRRRGQEARLRCSPMKGHSHVYWYRQLPEEGLKFMVYLQKENIIDESGMPKERFSAEFPKEGPSILRIQQVVRGDSAAYFCASSPLRDSTYEQYFGPGTRLTVT.